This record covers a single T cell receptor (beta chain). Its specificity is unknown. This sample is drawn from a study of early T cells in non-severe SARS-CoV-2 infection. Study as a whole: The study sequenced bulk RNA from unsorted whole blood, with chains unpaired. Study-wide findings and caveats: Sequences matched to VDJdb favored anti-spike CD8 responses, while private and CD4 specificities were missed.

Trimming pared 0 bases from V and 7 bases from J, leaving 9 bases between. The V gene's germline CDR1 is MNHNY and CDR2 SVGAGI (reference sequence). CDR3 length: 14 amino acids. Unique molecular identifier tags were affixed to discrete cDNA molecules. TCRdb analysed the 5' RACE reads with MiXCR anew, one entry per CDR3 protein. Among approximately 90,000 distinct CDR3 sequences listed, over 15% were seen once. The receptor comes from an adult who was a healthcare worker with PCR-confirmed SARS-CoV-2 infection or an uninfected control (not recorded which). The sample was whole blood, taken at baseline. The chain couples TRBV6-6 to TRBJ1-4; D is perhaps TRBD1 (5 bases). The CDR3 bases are TGTGCCAGCAGTTACTCGACGGGGGGTGAAAAACTGTTTTTT. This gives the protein CASSYSTGGEKLFF.